The following is a TCR beta chain sequence with its context. This receptor's antigen is unknown. The input lacks base qualities; no much larger clone sits a single base away. This sample was taken from a study of T cells in Graves' hyperthyroidism and ophthalmopathy (dated by TCRdb to about 2019). With regard to the full study: Peripheral blood was sampled at the time of initial diagnosis, prior to any treatment. To identify distinguishing TCR V-J signatures, a discovery cohort of 95 to 100 patients was used, comprising 43 with Graves' ophthalmopathy and under 60 with stable Graves' hyperthyroidism. Whether ophthalmopathy could be predicted prospectively was tested in an independent validation cohort made up of 18 hyperthyroidism patients plus 17 patients who later progressed to ophthalmopathy. The 100 discovery patients were randomly divided into training and test sets at a 7:3 ratio. Thyroid tissue and blood T-cell repertoires from about six Graves' hyperthyroidism patients were also compared in the study. Once sampling was done, hyperthyroidism patients were given methimazole at a starting dose of 30 mg daily, whereas ophthalmopathy patients were given high-dose intravenous methylprednisolone. The paper reports TCR Vbeta CDR3 sequencing of approximately 140 peripheral blood samples: around 41 ophthalmopathy, about 75 hyperthyroidism and 17 progressor patients.

Amplification of TCR beta CDR3 regions was carried out from RNA transcripts. The first round of RT-PCR for the TCR CDR3 was performed with the HTBI primer set and the Qiagen OneStep RT-PCR kit. A second multiplex PCR round built the libraries, followed by size selection and purification. The libraries were sequenced on an Illumina HiSeq2000 using paired-end 100 bp reads. From the authors' description of their analysis: SOAPnuke was used to process the raw data, with reads discarded if the reads contained adapters or uncalled bases, had a mean Phred below 15, or lacked an exact constant-primer or identifier match. COPE v1.2.5 was used to merge the high-quality paired reads, and each unique nucleotide sequence was defined as a clonotype. MiTCR v1.1 was used to align clonotypes to the IMGT TRBV, TRBD and TRBJ reference segments. The analysis was restricted to V-J combinations with a frequency above 0.0001, which together covered about 99% of the repertoires. The TCS score was defined as F50 (clonal expansion) divided by E x V (chaos), with BLOSUM62-based TCRdist calculated between CDR3 peptides within each V-J. Welch's t-statistics and random forest reduced roughly 500 V-J features to roughly 13, which were used in a naive Bayes classifier (R e1071). TCRdb reprocessed the public reads (quality trimming at Q25 with fastp, clone calling with MiXCR) and kept in-frame beta chains. Every distinct CDR3 protein forms one entry, paired with its most common genes and DNA. What appears here as the V and J calls and clone size reflects TCRdb's work, not the paper's. The table for this sample lists hundreds of thousands of distinct CDR3 sequences; 15% to 20% of them were counted only once. The ten largest make up less than 55% of the sample.

What the study reported, not specific to this receptor: In validation, the model predicted progression to ophthalmopathy with around 71% sensitivity and roughly 75% specificity, a median of approximately 6.7 months before onset. No statistical method was used to set the sample size in advance, and investigators knew the group allocation. Ophthalmopathy was separated from stable hyperthyroidism by a 13 V-J signature model, with roughly 88% sensitivity and about 81% specificity obtained in cross-validation and 80%/75% obtained in testing. Most expanded thyroid clonotypes (frequency above 0.001) were also detected in blood, suggesting blood repertoires may reflect thyroid immune responses.

According to the germline V gene, CDR1 reads SQVTM and CDR2 reads ANQGSEA. Including the terminal cysteine and phenylalanine, the CDR3 comprises 15 residues. The retained sequence is limited to the CDR3, 45 bases, with the frame set at the first base. V loses 1 base, J loses 4 bases, and the germline ends lie 16 bases apart. Ophthalmopathy patients had moderately to severely active disease, Clinical Activity Score of at least 3, NOSPECS grade of at least 4, and duration under 3 months. Exclusion was applied to patients with uncontrolled infections, other autoimmune diseases, pregnancy or lactation. Diagnoses were established on the basis of clinical symptoms, serum thyroxine and TRAb, thyroid ultrasound, and orbital computed tomography. PBMCs were separated from roughly 10 ml of fresh peripheral blood using Ficoll-Paque density gradient centrifugation. Trizol reagent was used to extract total RNA, and RNA quality was then checked on an Agilent 2100 Bioanalyzer.

Sequencing was performed on blood. This TCR was sampled from a man aged 35-49 years with Graves' ophthalmopathy. Here the chain combines TRBV29-1 and TRBJ1-1, and TRBD1 may be the D gene, going by 5 matching bases. The DNA is as follows: TGCAGCGTTGAAGGGCTACGGGGCCGACCCACTGAAGCTTTCTTT. It translates to CSVEGLRGRPTEAFF. Reference TRBV29-1 and TRBJ1-1 genes cover what lies past the CDR3, so the full variable domain is SAVISQKPSRDICQRGTSLTIQCQVDSQVTMMFWYRQQPGQSLTLIATANQGSEATYESGFVIDKFPISRPNLTFSTLTVSNMSPEDSSIYLCSVEGLRGRPTEAFFGQGTRLTVV.